This paragraph covers one T cell receptor (beta chain) sequence. Ten or more counts support this clone. Its antigen specificity is not known. It has no much larger one-base neighbor in the sample; base qualities were not kept. The immunoSEQ Assay, a bias-controlled multiplex PCR, was used to amplify TCRbeta CDR3 regions from genomic DNA. In the original analysis: Nucleated cell counts per sample were estimated from amplification of reference gene primers within the assay. Sequence reads were collapsed and filtered to measure the absolute abundance of every unique TCRbeta CDR3 rearrangement. For each sample, productive Simpson clonality was calculated by taking the square root of Simpson's diversity index across productive rearrangements. Entries here come from immuneACCESS through TCRdb and include only in-frame sequences with V and J called. Some clones fail to appear in such tables; in the studies checked, an unresolved V gene covers under half of the shortfall, and the cause of the remainder is unknown. The V and J calls and the clone size are those of that table, but D and trimming were determined from the DNA. Present in this sample are about 330,000 clones, about 87% of which were seen just once. The ten biggest clones cover roughly 9.9% of the sample.

The sample originates from a study of blood T cell repertoires in COVID-19 (dated by TCRdb to the early 2020s). Study-level background: Collaborator samples came from the United States, Italy and Spain and covered acute and convalescent phases of COVID-19. A de-identified subject ID, COVID-19 status, age in years and sex were almost always included in the sample metadata. A freely available public database, intended as a resource for researchers studying the immune response to SARS-CoV-2, is where the repertoires were released. Where HLA class I and class II types were available, the types were taken from metadata supplied by the sample provider, not from assay-based typing. The material from the prospective study consisted of cDNA or gDNA derived from T cells, B-cell-depleted T cells, or PBMCs. Deeply sampled blood TCRbeta repertoires from subjects exposed to, actively infected with, or recovered from COVID-19 were included in the dataset. The samples were drawn from two sources: the first 160 participants of the ongoing ImmuneRACE study, and over 1,000 subjects contributed by 6 global collaborators. Overall study results and their limits: The quantity of clinical and demographic metadata differed by source and by participant and was supplied without curation.

At one collaborating source in Seattle, patients were enrolled during active infection and were followed longitudinally through the course of disease. Each collaborating institution followed its own protocols to collect whole blood in K2EDTA tubes. For TCRbeta analysis, collaborator samples were shipped as frozen whole blood, as isolated PBMCs, or as DNA extracted from either sample type. CDR1 and CDR2 (SGHTA, FQGNSA) derive from the germline V gene. The CDR3 runs 17 residues from the cysteine to the phenylalanine. Only the CDR3 DNA is retained, 51 bases long and in frame from the first base. Germline trimming amounts to 2 bases on V and 4 bases on J, with 8 as the count of junction bases outside the gene matches.

Material: peripheral blood. The receptor's source is a man aged 30-40 years with COVID-19, enrolled during active disease. Recombination linked TRBV7-2 to TRBJ2-7, and TRBD2 matches 13 of the central bases. The CDR3 loop reads CASSLRTSGGVLYEQYF. The nucleotides are TGTGCCAGCAGCTTAAGAACTAGCGGGGGGGTACTGTACGAGCAGTACTTC.